These 28 T cell receptor beta chains originate from one sample sequenced in a study of T cell responses to AZD1222 COVID-19 vaccine (dated by TCRdb to the early 2020s). The time point label of this sample denotes: baseline before first vaccination. The library was built by means of the immunoSEQ multiplex PCR assay. TCRdb took over this immuneACCESS table, retaining in-frame rearrangements with V and J assigned. Such tables are incomplete; in checked studies, under half of the missing clones stem from an unresolved V gene, and the remainder is unexplained. This sample holds about 76,000 clones; about 88% were observed only once. The top ten clones comprise about a tenth of the sample. This specimen was peripheral blood, taken on day 0 of AZD1222 vaccination. These receptors originate from an adult in good health.

V and J are TRBV10-3 and TRBJ1-5, with TRBD1 identical over 8 bases. The CDR3 covers 14 residues. J gave up 6 bases and V 2 bases, and 3 bases lay outside the gene matches. Looked up from germline, CDR1 is ENHRY and CDR2 is SYGVKD. CDR3: CAISEDRGGQPQHF. The DNA of the CDR3 is TGTGCCATCAGTGAGGACAGGGGCGGTCAGCCCCAGCATTTT.

There are a few counts of this clone. The chain couples TRBV18 to TRBJ2-7; unclear D gene. The germline V gene has CDR1 KGHSH and CDR2 LQKENI. There are 14 residues in the CDR3. V was trimmed by 0 bases and J by 2 bases, leaving 8 bases between them. DNA for the CDR3: TGTGCCAGCTCACCACCGTCATGGCCCTACGAGCAGTACGTC. Translating gives CASSPPSWPYEQYV.

The chain recombines TRBV7-9 with TRBJ2-4; D is unclear. The CDR3 sequence is 16 residues long. The V end was cut by 2 bases, the J end by 0 bases, with 11 bases between. CDR1 is SEHNR, CDR2 FQNEAQ, per germline (reference sequence). The chain's CDR3 is CASSLKGRTAKNIQYF. In DNA form, the CDR3 reads TGTGCCAGCAGCTTAAAAGGCAGGACAGCCAAAAACATTCAGTACTTC.

The chain carries TRBV28 and TRBJ2-2; the match to TRBD2 covers 10 bases. J was trimmed by 1 base and V by 5 bases; bases with no gene match: 7. The germline V gene encodes CDR1 MDHEN and CDR2 SYDVKM. The CDR3 is made up of 17 amino acids. CDR3 amino acids: CASSGTSVFLNTGELFF. As DNA, the CDR3 is TGTGCCAGCAGTGGGACTAGCGTTTTTCTGAACACCGGGGAGCTGTTTTTT.

The chain combines TRBV28 with TRBJ2-1; TRBD2 is a possible D gene (5 bases). V lost 6 bases, J lost 0 bases, and 12 bases lay in between. Germline V lookup: CDR1 MDHEN, CDR2 SYDVKM. CDR3 length: 15 residues. The DNA of the CDR3 is TGTGCCAGCAGGGCGGGCCGGCCCTCCTACAATGAGCAGTTCTTC. Its protein product is CASRAGRPSYNEQFF.

The chain couples TRBV4-1 to TRBJ1-6; D is unresolved. V was cut by 1 base and J by 0 bases, with 10 bases left in between. The CDR3 extends over 17 amino acids. CDR1 is MGHRA and CDR2 is YSYEKL in the germline V gene. The CDR3 loop reads CASSQGALSSYNSPLHF. DNA for the CDR3: TGCGCCAGCAGCCAAGGGGCCTTAAGCTCCTATAATTCACCCCTCCACTTT.

J is TRBJ2-2 and V is TRBV3-1 (or the pseudogene TRBV3-2), with TRBD2 matching 14 bases. The CDR3 sequence is 17 residues long. V shed 3 bases, J shed 6 bases, and the junction held 6 bases outside the gene matches. CDR1 and CDR2 from the germline V gene are LGHDT and YNNKEL (reference sequence). The CDR3 here is CASSQGTSGGIAGELFF. In DNA, the CDR3 is TGTGCCAGCAGCCAGGGGACTAGCGGGGGAATCGCCGGGGAGCTGTTTTTT.

The chain links TRBV30 to TRBJ2-5; D is unclear. Trimming pared 2 bases from V and 6 bases from J, leaving 4 bases between. Germline CDR1 reads GTSNPN; CDR2 reads SVGIG (reference sequence). This CDR3 is 10 amino acids long. CDR3 residues: CAWSSKTQYF. CDR3 nucleotide sequence: TGTGCCTGGAGTTCAAAGACCCAGTACTTC.

This clone was found once. The chain combines TRBV3-1 (or the pseudogene TRBV3-2) with TRBJ2-5; no clear D. Germline CDR1 LGHDT, CDR2 YNNKEL (reference sequence). This CDR3 contains 15 residues. V was clipped by 4 bases and J by 1 base, with 13 bases between them. Written as DNA, the CDR3 is TGTGCCAGCAGCCGATTCGGACCTGCCCAAGAGACCCAGTACTTC. This sequence encodes CASSRFGPAQETQYF.

The genes are TRBV5-5 and TRBJ2-7; tentatively, D is TRBD1 (6 bases). The CDR3 totals 15 residues. CDR1 and CDR2 from the germline V gene are SGHKS and YYEKEE (reference sequence). Trimming cost V 2 bases and J 3 bases, with 15 bases left between them. DNA for the CDR3: TGTGCCAGCAGCTTAGGGGGTTCCGAAAGCTACGAGCAGTACTTC. Amino acids: CASSLGGSESYEQYF.

This clone showed up just a few times. V and J are TRBV19 and TRBJ1-5; D may be TRBD1 (6 bases). Germline CDR1 and CDR2: LNHDA and SQIVND (reference sequence). The CDR3 has 14 residues. V was trimmed by 3 bases and J by 4 bases, leaving 10 bases between them. CDR3 bases: TGTGCCAGTAGTATTCGCCAGGGGAATCAGCCCCAGCATTTT. Protein: CASSIRQGNQPQHF.

The gene calls are TRBV9 and TRBJ2-1; 10 positions match TRBD1. V shed 3 bases, J shed 9 bases, and the junction held 9 bases outside the gene matches. CDR3 length: 15 residues. Germline V gene data show CDR1 as SGDLS and CDR2 as YYNGEE. The CDR3 nucleotides are TGTGCCAGCAGCGAAAGAGGGACAGGGGTCGCTGAGCAGTTCTTC. It translates to CASSERGTGVAEQFF.

In nucleotides, the CDR3 is TGTGCCAGCAGCTTCGATTCCGGGTACGCTGAGCAGTTCTTC. Protein sequence: CASSFDSGYAEQFF. The J gene is TRBJ2-1, the V gene TRBV11-3; D remains unclear. CDR1 and CDR2 from the germline V gene are SGHNT and YENEEA. This CDR3 comprises 14 residues. Trimming removed 3 bases from V and 9 bases from J, with 15 bases in between.

This rearrangement joins TRBV20-1 to TRBJ2-1; no reliable D call. The germline V gene has CDR1 DFQATT and CDR2 SNEGSKA (reference sequence). The CDR3 has 11 residues. Trimming took off 3 bases at V and 7 bases at J, with 7 bases between the two ends. CDR3 sequence reads: CSASFGNEQFF. The CDR3 DNA sequence: TGCAGTGCTAGTTTCGGGAATGAGCAGTTCTTC.

The chain recombines TRBV19 with TRBJ2-7; 8 positions match TRBD2. This CDR3 has 15 amino acids. The V gene end was trimmed by 6 bases and the J gene end by 3 bases; junction bases not matched to a gene: 10. Germline CDR1 is LNHDA and CDR2 is SQIVND (reference sequence). The chain's CDR3 is CASSPRGGTLYEQYV. In nucleotides, the CDR3 is TGTGCCAGTAGCCCCCGGGGGGGGACACTCTACGAGCAGTACGTC.

The chain uses TRBV4-1 and TRBJ2-7; 10 bases match TRBD1. Looked up from germline, CDR1 is MGHRA and CDR2 is YSYEKL. J gave up 5 bases and V 2 bases, and 6 bases lay outside the gene matches. The CDR3 extends over 15 amino acids. CDR3 DNA sequence: TGCGCCAGCAGCCAACCCCGGGACAGGGGTAACGAGCAGTACTTC. It specifies CASSQPRDRGNEQYF.

This clone showed up just once. DNA for the CDR3: TGTGCCAGCAGCGAGCCGTTACAAGGGGGGAACACTGAAGCTTTCTTT. Translating gives CASSEPLQGGNTEAFF. The V call is TRBV9, the J call TRBJ1-1; possibly TRBD1 for D (6 bases). Germline loops: CDR1 SGDLS, CDR2 YYNGEE. The V end was cut by 3 bases, the J end by 1 base, with 16 bases between. This CDR3 is 16 amino acids long.

This clone was detected once. This chain links TRBV18 with TRBJ2-7; 7 bases map to TRBD2. The CDR3 consists of 13 residues. Unmatched junction bases numbered 3, after V lost 4 bases and J lost 3 bases. From germline, CDR1 is KGHSH and CDR2 LQKENI. The CDR3 spells CASSRGGNYEQYV. The CDR3 DNA is TGTGCCAGCTCACGGGGAGGGAACTACGAGCAGTACGTC.

J is TRBJ1-2 and V is TRBV5-1; D call uncertain. Trimming removed 4 bases from V and 1 base from J, with 17 bases in between. The CDR3 runs to 16 residues. The germline V gene encodes CDR1 SGHRS and CDR2 YFSETQ. CDR3 protein: CASSPRPRQSNYGYTF. The DNA for the CDR3 is TGCGCCAGCAGCCCGAGGCCCAGGCAGAGTAACTATGGCTACACCTTC.

There are a few counts of this clone. CDR3 DNA sequence: TGTGCCAGCAGCTTAACAAACTATGGCTACACCTTC. Encoded protein: CASSLTNYGYTF. The V and J genes are TRBV11-2 and TRBJ1-2; D not resolved. Germline lookup yields CDR1 SGHAT and CDR2 FQNNGV. The CDR3 runs 12 residues. The V end was cut by 2 bases, the J end by 2 bases, with 3 bases between.

This clone was counted only a few times. This chain links TRBV5-1 with TRBJ2-6; D may be TRBD2 (5 bases). Deletions cut 2 bases from V and 0 bases from J, with 6 bases between. Germline lookup yields CDR1 SGHRS and CDR2 YFSETQ. The CDR3 has 15 amino acids. CDR3 in amino acids: CASSLGSSGANVLTF. The DNA for the CDR3 is TGCGCCAGCAGCTTAGGGAGCTCTGGGGCCAACGTCCTGACTTTC. Complete variable domain (other parts from reference TRBV5-1 and TRBJ2-6): KAGVTQTPRYLIKTRGQQVTLSCSPISGHRSVSWYQQTPGQGLQFLFEYFSETQRNKGNFPGRFSGRQFSNSRSEMNVSTLELGDSALYLCASSLGSSGANVLTFGAGSRLTVL.

As DNA, the CDR3 is TGTGCCAGCAGTGAGGGGACAGGGAGCAATCAGCCCCAGCATTTT. It codes for CASSEGTGSNQPQHF. This chain joins TRBV6-1 and TRBJ1-5, with 9 positions matching TRBD1. Germline CDR1 and CDR2: MNHNS and SASEGT. There are 15 residues in the CDR3. V trimming: 3 bases; J trimming: 1 base; junction bases outside the gene matches: 1.

The rearrangement uses TRBV30 and TRBJ1-5; no firm D call. The ends were cut back, 0 bases at V and 2 bases at J, with 5 bases in the middle. Per the germline V gene, CDR1 is GTSNPN and CDR2 is SVGIG (reference sequence). The CDR3 totals 13 residues. The CDR3 DNA is TGTGCCTGGAGTGTAACCCGCAATCAGCCCCAGCATTTT. This translates into CAWSVTRNQPQHF. The whole variable domain, filled in from reference TRBV30 and TRBJ1-5, reads SQTIHQWPATLVQPVGSPLSLECTVEGTSNPNLYWYRQAAGRGLQLLFYSVGIGQISSEVPQNLSASRPQDRQFILSSKKLLLSDSGFYLCAWSVTRNQPQHFGDGTRLSIL.

The genes are TRBV19 and TRBJ2-2; TRBD2 aligns across 11 bases. The CDR3 has 16 residues. Germline V gives CDR1 LNHDA, CDR2 SQIVND (reference sequence). The V segment lost 5 bases and the J segment 7 bases; nucleotides outside the gene matches: 9. The CDR3, as DNA: TGTGCCAGTAGTCATAGCGGGGGGGCTTCCTACGGGGAGCTGTTTTTT. This translates into CASSHSGGASYGELFF.

This clone showed up just once. This sequence joins TRBV28 and TRBJ1-4, with a possible D match to TRBD1 (6 bases). The V end lost 5 bases, the J end lost 3 bases, and 13 bases lay between the germline ends. In germline, CDR1 is MDHEN, CDR2 SYDVKM. The CDR3 length is 15 residues. The CDR3 reads CASSPPGGANEKLFF. The CDR3, as DNA: TGTGCCAGCAGTCCTCCGGGGGGCGCTAATGAAAAACTGTTTTTT.

The sample holds one count of this clone. The V and J genes are TRBV6-2 or TRBV6-3 and TRBJ1-2; possible D gene TRBD1, 6 bases. Trimming pared 3 bases from V and 11 bases from J, leaving 13 bases between. From germline, CDR1 is MNHEY and CDR2 SVGEGT. CDR3 length: 12 residues. The CDR3 DNA is TGTGCCAGCAGTTATCCCGGGGGCTTATACACCTTC. It is translated as CASSYPGGLYTF.

V gene TRBV29-1 combines with J gene TRBJ1-2, with a possible D match to TRBD1 (6 bases). Trimming cost V 5 bases and J 8 bases, with 15 bases left between them. The germline CDR1 and CDR2 sequences are SQVTM and ANQGSEA. The CDR3 consists of 12 residues. The CDR3 is CSVPGQTEGYTF. The CDR3 region has the DNA TGCAGCGTTCCAGGACAGACGGAAGGCTACACCTTC.

The J gene is TRBJ1-1, the V gene TRBV7-6; D is unresolved. CDR1 is SGHVS and CDR2 is FNYEAQ in the germline V gene. V lost 10 bases and J 0 bases, leaving 15 bases between the germline ends. The CDR3 spans 14 residues. The chain's CDR3 is CAKLRAGMNTEAFF. The CDR3 DNA reads TGTGCCAAACTGAGGGCAGGAATGAACACTGAAGCTTTCTTT.